The TCR beta chain under discussion was sequenced for a study of T cell repertoires in cytomegalovirus infection. Study in general: CMV infection together with matching HLA type was indicated by public TCR beta signatures. Study findings and constraints: The study found HLA-C-restricted CMV-specific TCR beta clonotypes dominating the ex vivo response.

This clonotype was counted a few times. Its antigen is undetermined. The CDR3 consists of 14 residues. Trimming removed 0 bases at V and 15 bases at J, with 18 bases between. Germline V lookup: CDR1 MNHEY, CDR2 SMNVEV (reference sequence). TCRdb analysed the reads with MiXCR anew, one entry per CDR3 protein. In the table there are 680,000 or so distinct CDR3 sequences, roughly 30% of which are singletons. Sample: cultured PBMCs, taken from culture after CMV antigen stimulation. This receptor was identified in a human donor in good health (CMV status not recorded). Some clones in this sample may be carry-over from other donors' samples. The chain couples TRBV27 to TRBJ2-1, with a weak D call TRBD1 (7 bases). The CDR3 nucleotides are TGTGCCAGCAGTTTATCTGGCCAGGGGGGATCTTGGTTCTTC. Translated, it gives CASSLSGQGGSWFF.